The entry below gives a single TCR beta chain sequence along with its context. This specimen belongs to a study of blood T cell repertoires in COVID-19. There are 12 residues in the CDR3. Trimming pared 1 base from V and 10 bases from J, leaving 10 bases between. Germline V gene sequence: CDR1 SGHVS, CDR2 FQNEAQ. As processed by the authors: Estimation of nucleated cell counts was performed using reference gene primer amplification. The repertoire was sequenced with immunoSEQ multiplex PCR; TCRdb's copy has only in-frame clones and lacks some. V and J calls and clone size follow that table, whereas D and trimming were derived from the DNA. The sample lists over 600,000 clones; 80% to 90% were seen once.

The receptor was isolated from a woman under 30 with acute or convalescent COVID-19. Sequenced input: peripheral blood. V gene TRBV7-8 combines with J gene TRBJ1-1; tentative D call: TRBD1 (6 bases). CDR3 sequence (DNA): TGTGCCAGCAGCTTAGGGGGGCGTGGAGCTTTCTTT. It yields the protein CASSLGGRGAFF.